This note documents a single TCR beta chain sequence. Germline CDR1 is MDHEN and CDR2 is SYDVKM. Unmatched junction bases numbered 8, after V lost 6 bases and J lost 4 bases. The CDR3 loop spans 14 amino acids. These data are taken from a study of control samples from healthy donors and cancer patients. Here immunoSEQ multiplex PCR was the method, and the copy in TCRdb shows in-frame clones only, minus some. This sample's clone table lists roughly 190,000 clones. Input material: blood. The chain links TRBV28 to TRBJ1-1, with 7 bases that match TRBD1. The clonotype was recovered from a woman under 40 in good health. The CDR3 region has the DNA TGTGCCAGCAGCTCGACAGGGCGGGGCACTGAAGCTTTCTTT. This translates into CASSSTGRGTEAFF.